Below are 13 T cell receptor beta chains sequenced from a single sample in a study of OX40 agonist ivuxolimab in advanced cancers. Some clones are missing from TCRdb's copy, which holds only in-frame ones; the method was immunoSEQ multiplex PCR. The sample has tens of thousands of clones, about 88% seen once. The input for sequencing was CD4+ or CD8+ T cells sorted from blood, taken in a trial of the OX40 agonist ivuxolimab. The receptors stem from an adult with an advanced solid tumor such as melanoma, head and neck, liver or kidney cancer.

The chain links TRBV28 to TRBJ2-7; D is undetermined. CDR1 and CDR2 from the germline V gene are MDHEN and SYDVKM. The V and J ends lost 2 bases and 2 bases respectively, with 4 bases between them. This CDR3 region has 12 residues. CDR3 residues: CASSLPAYEQYF. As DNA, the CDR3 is TGTGCCAGCAGTTTACCAGCCTACGAGCAGTACTTC.

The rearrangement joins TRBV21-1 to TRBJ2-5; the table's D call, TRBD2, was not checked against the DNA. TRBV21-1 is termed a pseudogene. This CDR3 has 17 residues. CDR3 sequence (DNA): TGTGCCAGCAGGGGGGGTACAGGTTCGAACGACCAAGAGACCCAGTACTTC. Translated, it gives CASRGGTGSNDQETQYF.

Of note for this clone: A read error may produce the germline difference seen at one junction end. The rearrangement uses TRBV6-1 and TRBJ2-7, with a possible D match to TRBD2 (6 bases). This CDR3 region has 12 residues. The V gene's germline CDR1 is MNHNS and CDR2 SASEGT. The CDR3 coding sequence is TGTGCCAGCAGTGAAGCTGGGACTTTTCGAGGCTTC. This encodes CASSEAGTFRGF.

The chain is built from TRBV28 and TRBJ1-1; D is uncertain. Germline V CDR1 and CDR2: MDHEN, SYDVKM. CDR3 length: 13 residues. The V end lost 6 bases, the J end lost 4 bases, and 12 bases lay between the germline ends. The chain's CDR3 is CASRPPTVTEAFF. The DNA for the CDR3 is TGTGCCAGCAGGCCACCTACAGTCACTGAAGCTTTCTTT.

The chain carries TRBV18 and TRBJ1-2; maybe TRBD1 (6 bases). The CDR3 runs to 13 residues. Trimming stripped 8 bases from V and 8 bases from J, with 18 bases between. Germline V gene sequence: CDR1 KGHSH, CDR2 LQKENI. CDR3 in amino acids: CASLAGGARGYTF. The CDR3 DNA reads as TGTGCCAGCCTCGCTGGGGGCGCAAGAGGCTACACCTTC.

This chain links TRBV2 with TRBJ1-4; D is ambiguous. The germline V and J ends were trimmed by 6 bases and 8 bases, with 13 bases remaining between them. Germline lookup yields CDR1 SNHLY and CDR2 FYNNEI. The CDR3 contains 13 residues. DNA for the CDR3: TGTGCCAGCAGGCGGGTGGATCAAGAAAAACTGTTTTTT. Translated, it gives CASRRVDQEKLFF.

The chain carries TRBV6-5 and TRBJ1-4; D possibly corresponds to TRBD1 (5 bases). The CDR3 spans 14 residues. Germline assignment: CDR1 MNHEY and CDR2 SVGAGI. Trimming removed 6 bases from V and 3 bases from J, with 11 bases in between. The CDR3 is CASRVGAANEKLFF. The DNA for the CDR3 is TGTGCCAGCAGGGTAGGGGCGGCTAATGAAAAACTGTTTTTT.

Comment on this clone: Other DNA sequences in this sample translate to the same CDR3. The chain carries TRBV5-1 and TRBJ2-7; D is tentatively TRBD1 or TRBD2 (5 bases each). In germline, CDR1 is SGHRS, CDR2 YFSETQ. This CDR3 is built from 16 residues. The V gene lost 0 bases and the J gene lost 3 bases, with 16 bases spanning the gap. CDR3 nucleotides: TGCGCCAGCAGCTTGGGTGGGGGTTCTGGGGTCTACGAGCAGTACTTC. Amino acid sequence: CASSLGGGSGVYEQYF.

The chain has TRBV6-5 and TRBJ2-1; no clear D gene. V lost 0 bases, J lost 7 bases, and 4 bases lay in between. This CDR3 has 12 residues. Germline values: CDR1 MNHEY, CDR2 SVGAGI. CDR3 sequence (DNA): TGTGCCAGCAGTTACTCGCGAAATGAGCAGTTCTTC. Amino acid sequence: CASSYSRNEQFF.

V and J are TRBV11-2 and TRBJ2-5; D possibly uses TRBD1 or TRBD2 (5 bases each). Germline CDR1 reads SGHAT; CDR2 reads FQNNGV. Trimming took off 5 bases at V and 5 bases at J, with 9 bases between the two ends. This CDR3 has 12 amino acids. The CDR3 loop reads CASSEGWETQYF. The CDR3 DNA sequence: TGTGCCAGCAGCGAGGGGTGGGAGACCCAGTACTTC.

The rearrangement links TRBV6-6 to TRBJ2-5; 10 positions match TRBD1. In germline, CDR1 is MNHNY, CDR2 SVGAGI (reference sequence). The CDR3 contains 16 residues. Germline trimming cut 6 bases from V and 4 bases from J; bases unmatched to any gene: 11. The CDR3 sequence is CASSSPGQGRRETQYF. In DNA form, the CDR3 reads TGTGCCAGCAGCTCACCGGGACAGGGGAGGCGAGAGACCCAGTACTTC.

This CDR3 is CASSPGQGPYGYTF. CDR3 sequence (DNA): TGTGCCAGCTCACCCGGACAGGGTCCCTATGGCTACACCTTC. V is TRBV18 and J is TRBJ1-2, with TRBD1 matching over 8 bases. The CDR3 consists of 14 residues. The V segment lost 3 bases and the J segment 4 bases; nucleotides outside the gene matches: 4. Germline CDR1 KGHSH, CDR2 LQKENI. The whole variable domain, filled in from reference TRBV18 and TRBJ1-2, reads NAGVMQNPRHLVRRRGQEARLRCSPMKGHSHVYWYRQLPEEGLKFMVYLQKENIIDESGMPKERFSAEFPKEGPSILRIQQVVRGDSAAYFCASSPGQGPYGYTFGSGTRLTVV.

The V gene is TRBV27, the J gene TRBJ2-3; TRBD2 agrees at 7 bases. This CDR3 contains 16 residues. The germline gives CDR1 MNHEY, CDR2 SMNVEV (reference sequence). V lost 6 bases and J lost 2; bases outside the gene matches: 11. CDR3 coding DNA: TGTGCCAGCAGGGGCATTAGCGGGTTAGCCACAGATACGCAGTATTTT. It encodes CASRGISGLATDTQYF.